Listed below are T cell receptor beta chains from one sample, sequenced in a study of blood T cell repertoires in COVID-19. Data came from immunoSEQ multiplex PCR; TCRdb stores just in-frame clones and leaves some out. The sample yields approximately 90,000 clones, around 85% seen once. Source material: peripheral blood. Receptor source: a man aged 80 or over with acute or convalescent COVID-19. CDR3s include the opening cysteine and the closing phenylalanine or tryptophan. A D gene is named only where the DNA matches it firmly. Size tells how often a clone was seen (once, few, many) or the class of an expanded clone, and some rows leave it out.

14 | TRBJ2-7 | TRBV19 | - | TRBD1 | TGTGCCAGTAGTCGGACAGGCTCCCCCGGGGAGCAGTACTTC | CASSRTGSPGEQYF
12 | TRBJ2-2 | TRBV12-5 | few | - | TGTGCTAGTGGTCCCGCCGGCGGGGAGCTGTTTTTT | CASGPAGGELFF
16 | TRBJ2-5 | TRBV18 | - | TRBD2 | TGTGCCAGCTCAGCCTTAGCGGGAGTTGGCCAAGAGACCCAGTACTTC | CASSALAGVGQETQYF
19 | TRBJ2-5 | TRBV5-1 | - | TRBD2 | TGCGCCAGCAGCTTGGCCTCCTTAGCGGGAGGTACTTTCCAAGAGACCCAGTACTTC | CASSLASLAGGTFQETQYF
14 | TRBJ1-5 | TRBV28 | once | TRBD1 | TGTGCCAGCAGTATACAGGGGCGGAAGCAGCCCCAGCATTTT | CASSIQGRKQPQHF
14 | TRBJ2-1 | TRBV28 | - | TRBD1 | TGTGCCAGCAGTTCAGGGGGCTCCTACAATGAGCAGTTCTTC | CASSSGGSYNEQFF
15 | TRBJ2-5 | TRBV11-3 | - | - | TGTGCCAGCAGCTTTTCCAGAGGCGGAGTGGAGACCCAGTACTTC | CASSFSRGGVETQYF
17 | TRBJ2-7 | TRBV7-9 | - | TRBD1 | TGTGCCAGCAGCTTAGTAGGGACAGGGGGTATCCCCTACGAGCAGTACTTC | CASSLVGTGGIPYEQYF
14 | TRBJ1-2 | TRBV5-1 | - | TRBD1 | TGCGCCAGCAGCTTAACGGACAGGGACTATGGCTACACCTTC | CASSLTDRDYGYTF
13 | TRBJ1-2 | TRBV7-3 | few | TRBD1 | TGTGCCAGCAGCCAAGGGGGCCCCTATGGCTACACCTTC | CASSQGGPYGYTF
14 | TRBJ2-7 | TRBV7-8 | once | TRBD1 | TGTGCCAGCAGCGACCGGGACAGGGGCTACGAGCAGTACTTC | CASSDRDRGYEQYF
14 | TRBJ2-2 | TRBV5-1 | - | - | TGCGCCAGCAGCTCGGCAGGGAACACCGGGGAGCTGTTTTTT | CASSSAGNTGELFF
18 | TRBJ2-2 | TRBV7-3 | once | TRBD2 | TGTGCCAGCAGCTTAAAGGGGTCTAGCGGGGCCAACACCGGGGAGCTGTTTTTT | CASSLKGSSGANTGELFF
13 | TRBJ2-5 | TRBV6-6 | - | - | TGTGCCAGCAGCAAAACTGAGTTGGAGACCCAGTACTTC | CASSKTELETQYF
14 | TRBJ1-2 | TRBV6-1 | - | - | TGTGCCAGCAGTGAAGCGCTCGGGATTAACGGCTACACCTTC | CASSEALGINGYTF
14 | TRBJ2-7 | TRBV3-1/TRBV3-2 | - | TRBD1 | TGTGCCAGCGGACGGACAGGGAGAACCTACGAGCAGTACTTC | CASGRTGRTYEQYF
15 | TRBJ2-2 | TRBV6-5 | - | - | TGTGCCTGTACTCACCGGGACACCTTCACCGGGGAGCTGTTTTTT | CACTHRDTFTGELFF
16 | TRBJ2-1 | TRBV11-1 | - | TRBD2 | TGTGCCAGCAGCCTGTGGACTAGCGGTCTCTACAATGAGCAGTTCTTC | CASSLWTSGLYNEQFF
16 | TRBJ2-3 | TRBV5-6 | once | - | TGTGCCAGCAGCTTATATGGGGCTCAGAGCACAGATACGCAGTATTTT | CASSLYGAQSTDTQYF
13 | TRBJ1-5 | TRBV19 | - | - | TGTGCCAGTAGTCAGGATCTTAATCAGCCCCAGCATTTT | CASSQDLNQPQHF
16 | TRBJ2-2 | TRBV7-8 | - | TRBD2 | TGTGCCAGCACCCCCAGACTAGCGGGAGGAACCGGGGAGCTGTTTTTT | CASTPRLAGGTGELFF
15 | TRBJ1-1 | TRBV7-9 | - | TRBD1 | TGTGCCAGCAGCTTAGAGACAGGGCGAAACACTGAAGCTTTCTTT | CASSLETGRNTEAFF
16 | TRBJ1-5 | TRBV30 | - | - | TGTGCCTGGAGTGTCAGGACGGAGGCCCTCAATCAGCCCCAGCATTTT | CAWSVRTEALNQPQHF
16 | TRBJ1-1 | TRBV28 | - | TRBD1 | TGTGCCAGCAGTTTCTTCGGACAGGGGAAGAACACTGAAGCTTTCTTT | CASSFFGQGKNTEAFF
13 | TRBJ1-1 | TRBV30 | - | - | TGTGCCTGGAGCCCTACGCTGAACACTGAAGCTTTCTTT | CAWSPTLNTEAFF
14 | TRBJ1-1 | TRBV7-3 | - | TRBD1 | TGTGCCAGCAGCCCGGGACAGGAGAACACTGAAGCTTTCTTT | CASSPGQENTEAFF
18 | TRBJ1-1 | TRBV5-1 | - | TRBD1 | TGCGCCAGCAGCTCCGGCCTCTCAGGGGGTGGCATGAACACTGAAGCTTTCTTT | CASSSGLSGGGMNTEAFF
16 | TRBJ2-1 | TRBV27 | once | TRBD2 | TGTGCCAGCAATTTGCTAGCGGGAGGGCCAGTCAATGAGCAGTTCTTC | CASNLLAGGPVNEQFF
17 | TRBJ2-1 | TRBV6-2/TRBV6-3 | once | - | TGTGCCAGCAGTTACTTGACGGGCCGGGGGAGTGGGGATGAGCAGTTCTTC | CASSYLTGRGSGDEQFF
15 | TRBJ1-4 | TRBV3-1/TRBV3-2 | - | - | TGTGCCAGCAGCCAGGAGCATACACAAAATGAAAAACTGTTTTTT | CASSQEHTQNEKLFF
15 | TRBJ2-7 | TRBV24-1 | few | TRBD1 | TGTGCCACCAGTGATGGAGGACAGGGGTCTTACGAGCAGTACTTC | CATSDGGQGSYEQYF
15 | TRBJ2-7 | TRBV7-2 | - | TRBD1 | TGTGCCAGCAGCTTAGCCGGGACAGGGGACTACGAGCAGTACTTC | CASSLAGTGDYEQYF
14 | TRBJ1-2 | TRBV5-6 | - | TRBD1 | TGTGCCAGCAGCGGAGGACAGGAGTTTTACGGCTACACCTTC | CASSGGQEFYGYTF
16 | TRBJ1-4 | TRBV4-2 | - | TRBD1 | TGTGCCAGCAGCCAAGATCGGACAGGCGCCAGAGAAAAACTGTTTTTT | CASSQDRTGAREKLFF
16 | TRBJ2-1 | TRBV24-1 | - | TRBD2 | TGTGCCACCAGTGATTTGATGGGCGGGAGCTACAATGAGCAGTTCTTC | CATSDLMGGSYNEQFF
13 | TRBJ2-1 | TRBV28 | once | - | TGTGCCAGCCAAAGTAGCTCCTACAATGAGCAGTTCTTC | CASQSSSYNEQFF
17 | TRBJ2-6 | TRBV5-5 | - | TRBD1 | TGTGCCAGCAGAGACTACAGGGGGGAGGCTGGGGCCAACGTCCTGACTTTC | CASRDYRGEAGANVLTF
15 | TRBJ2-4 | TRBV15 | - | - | TGTGCCACCAGCAGGACGCAGGGGACCCAAAACATTCAGTACTTC | CATSRTQGTQNIQYF
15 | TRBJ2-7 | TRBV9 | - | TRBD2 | TGTGCCAGCAGCGTAGGGGGGGGTGCCTACTACGAGCAGTACTTC | CASSVGGGAYYEQYF
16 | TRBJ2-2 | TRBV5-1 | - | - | TGCGCCAGCAGCTTGGCAGGTAGCGCGGGCACCGGGGAGCTGTTTTTT | CASSLAGSAGTGELFF
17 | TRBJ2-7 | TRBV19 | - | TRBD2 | TGTGCCAGTAGTATGGGACTAGCGGGAGTCTTTTCCTACGAGCAGTACTTC | CASSMGLAGVFSYEQYF
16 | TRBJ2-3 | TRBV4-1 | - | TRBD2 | TGCGCCAGCAGCCAACCTAGCGGGAGGGCCGAGGATACGCAGTATTTT | CASSQPSGRAEDTQYF
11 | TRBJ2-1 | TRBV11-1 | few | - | TGTGCCAGCAGCGACTGGTATGAGCAGTTCTTC | CASSDWYEQFF
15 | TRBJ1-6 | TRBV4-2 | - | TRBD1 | TGTGCCAGCAGCCGTCCGGGACAGGGGAATTCACCCCTCCACTTT | CASSRPGQGNSPLHF
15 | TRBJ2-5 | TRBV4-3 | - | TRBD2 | TGCGCCAGCAGCCAAGACGGGAGGGTCGAGGAGACCCAGTACTTC | CASSQDGRVEETQYF
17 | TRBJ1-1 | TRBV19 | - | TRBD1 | TGTGCCAGTAGTATGGGGACAGGGCTGGGTGTGAACACTGAAGCTTTCTTT | CASSMGTGLGVNTEAFF
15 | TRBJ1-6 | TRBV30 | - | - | TGTGCCTGGAGTGTGGAAACTACACGAAATTCACCCCTCCACTTT | CAWSVETTRNSPLHF
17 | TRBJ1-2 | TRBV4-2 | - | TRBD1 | TGTGCCAGCAGCCAAGGACCCGGGACAGCCCCTAACTATGGCTACACCTTC | CASSQGPGTAPNYGYTF
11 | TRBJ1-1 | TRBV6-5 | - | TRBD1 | TGTGCCAGCACCGACAGGGTTGAAGCTTTCTTT | CASTDRVEAFF
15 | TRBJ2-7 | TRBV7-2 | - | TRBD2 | TGTGCCAGCAGGCAGAGCGGGGGAGGGTTCCACGAGCAGTACTTC | CASRQSGGGFHEQYF
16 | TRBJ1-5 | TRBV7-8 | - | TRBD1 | TGTGCCAGCAGCTTAGGGACAGGGGGCGAGGGACAGCCCCAGCATTTT | CASSLGTGGEGQPQHF
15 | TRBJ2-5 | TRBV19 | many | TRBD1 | TGTGCCAGTAGTGTTGCTCGGGACAGTCAAGAGACCCAGTACTTC | CASSVARDSQETQYF
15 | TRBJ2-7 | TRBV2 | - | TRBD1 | TGTGCCAGCAGTAATCAGGGACAGGGGTTTAGCGAGCAGTACTTC | CASSNQGQGFSEQYF
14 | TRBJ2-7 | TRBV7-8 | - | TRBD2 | TGTGCCAGCAGCTTAGCCCTATCTAGCGGCGAGCAGTACTTC | CASSLALSSGEQYF
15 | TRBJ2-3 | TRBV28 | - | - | TGTGCCAGCAGTCCTTTGACAGGATTCACAGATACGCAGTATTTT | CASSPLTGFTDTQYF
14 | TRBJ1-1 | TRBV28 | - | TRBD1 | TGTGCCAGCAGTTTTAGACAGGGGGCGTCTGAAGCTTTCTTT | CASSFRQGASEAFF
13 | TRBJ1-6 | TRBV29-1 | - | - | TGCAGCGTTGGGGCAGGGGCGGGTTCACCCCTCCACTTT | CSVGAGAGSPLHF
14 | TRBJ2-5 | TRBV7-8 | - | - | TGTGCCAGCAGCCGTATTGGTCGGGGAGAGACCCAGTACTTC | CASSRIGRGETQYF
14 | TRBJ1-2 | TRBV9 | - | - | TGTGCCAGCAGCGTAGTGCAGGGCCCGTATGGCTACACCTTC | CASSVVQGPYGYTF